This entry describes one T cell receptor beta chain. The target of this receptor is not known. No clone much larger than this one lies a single base away; base qualities are absent. The data derive from a study of T cell responses to AZD1222 COVID-19 vaccine listed by TCRdb under 2021. With respect to the entire study: AZD1222 recipients whose second dose came at about 4 weeks and those whose second dose came at about 12 weeks were combined into one group, since spike-specific TCR depth and breadth did not differ between the two schedules. TCR sequencing was performed for 230 to 250 trial participants, of whom roughly 200 were given two doses of AZD1222 and roughly 25 were given two doses of MenACWY control vaccine. Trial participants were enrolled by age into subgroups of 18-55, 56-69 and 70-plus years, and about 150, 27 and 61 TCR-sequenced participants, respectively, were included in these subgroups. What the work shows at the level of the full study, not this receptor alone: Only five or six AZD1222 recipients were SARS-CoV-2 seropositive at baseline, limiting conclusions about previously exposed vaccinees. In the small 56-69-year group, the increase in depth fell short of significance, most likely because of low power. Reportedly, close to half of the unique spike-specific TCRs recognized epitopes lying outside the regions that are mutated in the B.1.351 and B.1.1.7 variants. Spike-specific TCR breadth and depth rose significantly after two AZD1222 doses compared with day 0 and with MenACWY recipients. Participants were mostly white British, with more females than males. The authors suggested clonal diversity may have been underestimated. Because no day 14 peak-response samples were available, repertoires were characterized only after the peak T cell response. Vaccine-associated CD4 TCRs spanned the whole spike protein, with dominant responses in regions 160-218 and 743-854.

The CDR3 regions of human TCRbeta chains were subjected to immunosequencing. The original pipeline was this. TCRs in the repertoires were compared against a reference library of SARS-CoV-2-specific TCRs that had been generated with the MIRA antigen-specificity platform. Breadth meant the fraction of unique TCRs that were SARS-CoV-2-associated, whereas depth meant the fraction of total T cells that were SARS-CoV-2-associated. Using the MIRA data, every spike-specific TCR was mapped to the spike region that the TCR reacted to and assigned to either a CD4 or a CD8 class. Log10-transformed breadth and depth values were compared by one-way ANOVA with Sidak's multiple comparisons tests. Sourced from immuneACCESS, this table was stored by TCRdb with only in-frame sequences that have V and J called. A share of the clones is absent; for the studies checked, an unresolved V gene accounts for under half, and the remainder has no known explanation. V, J and clone size reflect that table, while D and trimming were determined from the DNA. A total of under 170,000 clones appear in this sample, about 93% of them only once. The ten largest clones capture 1.3% of the sample.

In the paper's terms, the time point label means: baseline before first vaccination. Vaccinee samples were obtained from the UK trials COV001 and COV002, which included a single-blind randomized controlled phase 2/3 trial of AZD1222 (ChAdOx1 nCoV-19) in healthy adults. Trial participant PBMC samples were collected at day 0 and day 28 after the second dose for TCRbeta chain sequencing. The CDR3, from cysteine to phenylalanine, totals 14 residues. Only the CDR3 part of the read is kept: 42 bases, read in frame from the first base. The germline V gene sets CDR1 to MDHEN and CDR2 to SYDVKM. Relative to germline, V is missing 5 bases and J is missing 6 bases, with 7 bases of the junction outside any gene match.

The sequence was collected from an adult in good health. This chain is built from TRBV28 and TRBJ2-1, and 7 bases in between align with TRBD1. The specimen was peripheral blood, collected on day 0 of AZD1222 vaccination. The CDR3 protein: CASSRAGQVNEQFF. The base sequence is TGTGCCAGCAGTCGGGCCGGACAGGTCAATGAGCAGTTCTTC. The entire variable domain, with the stretches around the CDR3 drawn from the reference TRBV28 and TRBJ2-1 proteins, is DVKVTQSSRYLVKRTGEKVFLECVQDMDHENMFWYRQDPGLGLRLIYFSYDVKMKEKGDIPEGYSVSREKKERFSLILESASTNQTSMYLCASSRAGQVNEQFFGPGTRLTVL.